This T cell receptor beta chain was recorded in a study of blood T cell repertoires in COVID-19. Background on the study: From T cells, B-cell-depleted T cells, or PBMCs came the material, which was cDNA or gDNA.

CDR1 is KGHDR, CDR2 SFDVKD, per germline. CDR3 size: 13 residues. With 9 bases removed from V and 4 bases from J, the gap between germline ends came to 14 bases. Sequenced by immunoSEQ multiplex PCR; TCRdb stores in-frame clones only, minus some. The sample gives roughly 75,000 clones, 75% to 90% of which show up once; under 6.5% is in the top ten. The rearrangement uses TRBV24-1 and TRBJ2-5, with TRBD2 as a possible D gene (7 bases). The receptor was derived from a man at least 80 years old with COVID-19, enrolled during active disease. The source material was peripheral blood. CDR3 sequence: CATSDGGLETQYF. CDR3 DNA sequence: TGTGCCACCTCTGACGGGGGGCTAGAGACCCAGTACTTC.